Sequencing of this T cell receptor (beta chain) was carried out in a study of blood T cells in healthy people across ages. Looking at the study overall: Capture via template switching afforded approximately one barcoded beta molecule per two T cells.

Study observations and caveats: Since the PBMCs were unsorted, naive and antigen-experienced cells could not be conclusively compared. Across the age range, TCR beta diversity per million T cells fell in a roughly linear way.

The CDR3 has 14 residues. The V and J ends lost 1 base and 5 bases respectively, with 11 bases between them. CDR1 and CDR2 (germline): MDHEN, SYDVKM. A second PCR of 7 to 11 cycles used a sample-barcoded 5' primer and a J-beta primer mix. TCRdb processed the 5' RACE reads anew with MiXCR; each CDR3 protein has one entry. The repertoire holds hundreds of thousands of distinct CDR3 sequences, roughly 30% seen once, with around 14% in the top ten. Comments on this clonotype: Its antigen is still unknown.

This clonotype originated in a woman aged 80 or older in good health. V usage is TRBV28 and J usage is TRBJ1-2; the D is unclear. The sequencing input was blood. Written as DNA, the CDR3 is TGTGCCAGCAGTTTATTAGCTTTAGGGTATGGCTACACCTTC. Amino acids: CASSLLALGYGYTF.